Listed below are T cell receptor beta chains from one sample, sequenced in a study of PD-1 blockade in mismatch repair-deficient tumors. This table comes from immunoSEQ multiplex PCR, and its TCRdb copy is limited to in-frame clones, with some not included. The sample lists more than 50,000 clones, approximately 88% occurring once. Sequences were derived from peripheral blood, sampled 52 weeks after starting pembrolizumab. These receptors originate from an adult with mismatch repair-deficient cancer. The CDR3 runs from the conserved cysteine through the conserved F or W. Each record gives: V gene, clone size, J gene, D gene, CDR3 DNA, CDR3 protein. A D gene is named only where the DNA matches it firmly. Clone sizes are given selectively: once, few, many, or a class where the clone is expanded.

>TRBV4-3|NA|TRBJ2-7|NA
TGCGCCAGCAGCCAAGGCCGGGGACGTCTGGGGTACGAGCAGTACTTC
CASSQGRGRLGYEQYF
>TRBV28|NA|TRBJ2-7|TRBD1
TGTGCCAGCAGTTTAGGACAGGGGGGAGGATACGAGCAGTACTTC
CASSLGQGGGYEQYF
>TRBV27|NA|TRBJ1-1|NA
TGTGCCAGCAGTTTAAACGCAGGGGTCACTGAAGCTTTCTTT
CASSLNAGVTEAFF
>TRBV2|once|TRBJ2-5|TRBD1
TGTGCCAGCAGGGGACAGATTAAAGAGACCCAGTACTTC
CASRGQIKETQYF
>TRBV4-1|NA|TRBJ2-7|NA
TGCGCCAGCAGCCACCGCGAACAGGGTTACGAGCAGTACTTC
CASSHREQGYEQYF
>TRBV15|NA|TRBJ2-5|NA
TGTGCCACCAGCAGAGAAGGGACATTGCGGGAGACCCAGTACTTC
CATSREGTLRETQYF
>TRBV6-5|NA|TRBJ2-7|NA
TGTGCCAGCAGTTTTAGCAGAAACCACGAGCAGTACTTC
CASSFSRNHEQYF
>TRBV18|NA|TRBJ2-1|TRBD2
TGTGCCAGCTCATCACCTCGGACTAGCGGATACAATGAGCAGTTCTTC
CASSSPRTSGYNEQFF
>TRBV7-6|NA|TRBJ2-1|NA
TGTGCCAGCAGCTTAGTTGAGGACAATGAGCAGTTCTTC
CASSLVEDNEQFF
>TRBV9|NA|TRBJ2-5|TRBD1
TGTGCCAGCAGCGTTGGGACAGGGGGTCTAGAGACCCAGTACTTC
CASSVGTGGLETQYF
>TRBV6-1|NA|TRBJ2-3|NA
TGTGCCAGCAAGAATGGGCTAGATACGCAGTATTTT
CASKNGLDTQYF
>TRBV21-1|NA|TRBJ2-3|NA
TGTGCCAGCAGCAAAGGTTCCAGGGGGAAGGCAGATACGCAGTATTTT
CASSKGSRGKADTQYF
>TRBV6-1|NA|TRBJ2-1|NA
TGTGCCAGCAGTTTTGCCCATGAGCAGTTCTTC
CASSFAHEQFF
>TRBV5-1|NA|TRBJ2-1|NA
TGCGCCAGCAGCTCGTATTATGAGCAGTTCTTC
CASSSYYEQFF
>TRBV11-2|NA|TRBJ2-7|NA
TGTGCCAGCAGCTTAGTGGCTGGAAGCTCCTACGAGCAGTACTTC
CASSLVAGSSYEQYF
>TRBV19|NA|TRBJ2-1|NA
TGTGCCAGTAGTATAGGCTTAGGGGAGAACAATGAGCAGTTCTTC
CASSIGLGENNEQFF
>TRBV5-1|NA|TRBJ1-1|NA
TGCGCCAGCAGCTTGGAGGACATCTTGACTGAAGCTTTCTTT
CASSLEDILTEAFF
>TRBV5-1|NA|TRBJ2-2|NA
TGCGCCAGCAGCTTGGGACAGCTACTCACCGGGGAGCTGTTTTTT
CASSLGQLLTGELFF
>TRBV6-6|NA|TRBJ1-1|NA
TGTGCCAGCAAAGAAGAGGGCCCGACTGAAGCTTTCTTT
CASKEEGPTEAFF
>TRBV19|NA|TRBJ2-3|TRBD2
TGTGCCAGTAGTATGAGTAGCGGGGGAGATACGCAGTATTTT
CASSMSSGGDTQYF
>TRBV7-2|NA|TRBJ2-3|TRBD2
TGTGCCAGCAGCTTCGGGACTAGCGGGAGGGCTTTAGATACGCAGTATTTT
CASSFGTSGRALDTQYF
>TRBV19|NA|TRBJ2-1|TRBD2
TGTGCCAGTAGTAGGGGACTAGCGGGAGGGACTGAGCAGTTCTTC
CASSRGLAGGTEQFF
>TRBV11-2|NA|TRBJ2-7|TRBD2
TGTGCCAGCAGCCAAGTGACTAGCGGGAGTGTCGAGCAGTACTTC
CASSQVTSGSVEQYF
>TRBV5-5|NA|TRBJ1-2|NA
TGTGCCAGCAGCTTGTTGATTTCCGGCAGAAATGGCTACACCTTC
CASSLLISGRNGYTF
>TRBV11-2|NA|TRBJ2-7|NA
TGTGCCAGCAGCCTTGGGGGAAACGAGCAGTACTTC
CASSLGGNEQYF
>TRBV27|NA|TRBJ2-1|NA
TGTGCCAGCAGTTTTGCCACAACCTACAATGAGCAGTTCTTC
CASSFATTYNEQFF
>TRBV6-5|NA|TRBJ2-1|NA
TGTGCCACCACTGGGGGGACTAATGAGCAGTTCTTC
CATTGGTNEQFF
>TRBV19|NA|TRBJ2-4|NA
TGTGCCAGTAAACCGGGCGGTCTGGGGGCGGTGGACAAAAACATTCAGTACTTC
CASKPGGLGAVDKNIQYF
>TRBV28|NA|TRBJ2-3|NA
TGTGCCAGCAGCAGACTTGGACTCACAGATACGCAGTATTTT
CASSRLGLTDTQYF
>TRBV4-2|few|TRBJ1-5|NA
TGTGCCAGCAGCCTCCGAGGAAGTCGGCCCCAGCATTTT
CASSLRGSRPQHF
>TRBV14|few|TRBJ2-7|NA
TGTGCCAGCGCCAAGGGGTACGAGCAGTACTTC
CASAKGYEQYF
>TRBV29-1|NA|TRBJ2-1|TRBD2
TGCAGCGTTGAGGGCGGGAGTTACGGGTTGGATCATGAGCAGTTCTTC
CSVEGGSYGLDHEQFF
>TRBV4-1|NA|TRBJ2-5|TRBD2
TGCGCCAGCAGCCAGGCGGGAGTGATCCAAGAGACCCAGTACTTC
CASSQAGVIQETQYF
>TRBV7-8|few|TRBJ1-2|NA
TGTGCCAGCAGCTTAGATCTTCTTAACTATGGCTACACCTTC
CASSLDLLNYGYTF
>TRBV9|NA|TRBJ1-1|TRBD1
TGTGCCAGCAGCACAACCGGGACAGGGGCCACTGAAGCTTTCTTT
CASSTTGTGATEAFF
>TRBV5-1|NA|TRBJ2-2|NA
TGCGCCAGCAGCTTGAGTTCGGCCGGGGAGCTGTTTTTT
CASSLSSAGELFF
>TRBV6-1|NA|TRBJ1-4|NA
TGTGCCAGCAGTGAACTGGGGGATAGGGGTGAAAAACTGTTTTTT
CASSELGDRGEKLFF
>TRBV6-6|NA|TRBJ1-4|NA
TGTGCCAGCAGTTACTCGACCTGGGGGAAAAAACTGTTTTTT
CASSYSTWGKKLFF
>TRBV29-1|NA|TRBJ2-5|TRBD1
TGCAGCGTGCGGACAGGTAGCGAGTGGGAGACCCAGTACTTC
CSVRTGSEWETQYF
>TRBV5-4|NA|TRBJ2-1|NA
TGTGCCAGCAGCTTGGTGGAGGGGGGAGGTGGCAATGAGCAGTTCTTC
CASSLVEGGGGNEQFF
>TRBV13|NA|TRBJ1-5|NA
TGTGCCAGCAGCTTCTTCGGAGCCAATCAGCCCCAGCATTTT
CASSFFGANQPQHF
>TRBV13|NA|TRBJ1-1|NA
TGTGCCAGCAGCTTAGGTTCCAGGAACACTGAAGCTTTCTTT
CASSLGSRNTEAFF
>TRBV19|NA|TRBJ2-3|TRBD2
TGTGCCAGTAGTCCACCCGGACTAGCGGCCCGTAGCACAGATACGCAGTATTTT
CASSPPGLAARSTDTQYF
>TRBV7-3|NA|TRBJ2-7|TRBD2
TGTGCCAGCAGCAAAAAAGGAGCGGGAAGGGGAGAGCAGTACTTC
CASSKKGAGRGEQYF